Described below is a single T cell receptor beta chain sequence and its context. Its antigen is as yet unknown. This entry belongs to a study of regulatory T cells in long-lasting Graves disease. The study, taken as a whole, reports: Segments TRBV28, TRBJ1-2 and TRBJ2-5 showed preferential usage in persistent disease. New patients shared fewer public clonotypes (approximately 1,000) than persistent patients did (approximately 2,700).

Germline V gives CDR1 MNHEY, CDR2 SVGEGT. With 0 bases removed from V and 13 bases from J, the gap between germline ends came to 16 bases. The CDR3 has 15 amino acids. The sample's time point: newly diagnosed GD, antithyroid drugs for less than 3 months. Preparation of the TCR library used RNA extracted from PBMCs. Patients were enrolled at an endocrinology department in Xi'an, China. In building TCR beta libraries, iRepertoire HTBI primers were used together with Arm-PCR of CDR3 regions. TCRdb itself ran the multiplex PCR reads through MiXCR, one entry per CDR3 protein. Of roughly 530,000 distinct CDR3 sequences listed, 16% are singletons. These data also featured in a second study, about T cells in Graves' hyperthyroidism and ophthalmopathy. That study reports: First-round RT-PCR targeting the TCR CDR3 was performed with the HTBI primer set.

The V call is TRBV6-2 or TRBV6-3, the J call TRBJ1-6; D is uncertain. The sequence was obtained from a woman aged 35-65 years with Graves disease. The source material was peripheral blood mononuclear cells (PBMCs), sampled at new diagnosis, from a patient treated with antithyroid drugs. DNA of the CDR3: TGTGCCAGCAGTTACTCGAGAGGCCGGGAATTCCCCCTCCACTTT. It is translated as CASSYSRGREFPLHF.